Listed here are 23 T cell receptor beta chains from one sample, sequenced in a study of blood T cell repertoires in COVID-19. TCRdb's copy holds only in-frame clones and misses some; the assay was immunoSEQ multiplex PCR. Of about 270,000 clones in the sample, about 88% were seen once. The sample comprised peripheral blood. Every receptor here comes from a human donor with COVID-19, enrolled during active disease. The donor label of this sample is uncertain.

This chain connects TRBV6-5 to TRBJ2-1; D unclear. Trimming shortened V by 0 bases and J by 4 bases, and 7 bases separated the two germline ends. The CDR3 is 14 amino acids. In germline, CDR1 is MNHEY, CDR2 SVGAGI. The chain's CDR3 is CASSYSTRYNEQFF. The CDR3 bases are TGTGCCAGCAGTTACTCGACCAGGTACAATGAGCAGTTCTTC.

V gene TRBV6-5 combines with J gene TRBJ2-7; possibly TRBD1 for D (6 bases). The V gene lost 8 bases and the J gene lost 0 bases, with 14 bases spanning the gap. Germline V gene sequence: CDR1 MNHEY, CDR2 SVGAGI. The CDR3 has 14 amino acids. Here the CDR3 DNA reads TGTGCCAGCGGGGACACCCTTTCCTCCTACGAGCAGTACTTC. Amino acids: CASGDTLSSYEQYF.

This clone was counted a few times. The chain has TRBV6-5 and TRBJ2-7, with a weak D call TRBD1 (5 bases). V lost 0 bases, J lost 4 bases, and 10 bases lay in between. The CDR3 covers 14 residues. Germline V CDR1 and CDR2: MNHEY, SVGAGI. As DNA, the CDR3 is TGTGCCAGCAGTTACTCCAGGGATCCATACGAGCAGTACTTC. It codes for CASSYSRDPYEQYF.

The CDR3 DNA reads as TGTGCCAGCAGCCAAGTTGTCGCGAATACGCAGTATTTT. Translating gives CASSQVVANTQYF. The chain is built from TRBV14 and TRBJ2-3; D remains ambiguous. The CDR3 length is 13 residues. CDR1 SGHDN and CDR2 FVKESK come from the germline V gene. Trimming pared 1 base from V and 7 bases from J, leaving 9 bases between.

The chain's CDR3 is CASTINTGLNTEAFF. In DNA, the CDR3 is TGTGCCAGCACCATCAATACAGGGCTGAACACTGAAGCTTTCTTT. The chain carries TRBV21-1 and TRBJ1-1; TRBD1 is the table's D call and was not checked against the DNA. TRBV21-1 is listed as a pseudogene. This CDR3 region has 15 residues.

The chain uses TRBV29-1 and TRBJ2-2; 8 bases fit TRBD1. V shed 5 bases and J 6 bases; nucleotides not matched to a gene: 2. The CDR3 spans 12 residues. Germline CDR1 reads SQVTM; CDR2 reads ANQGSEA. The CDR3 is CSVQQGAGELFF. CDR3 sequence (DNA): TGCAGCGTTCAACAGGGGGCCGGGGAGCTGTTTTTT.

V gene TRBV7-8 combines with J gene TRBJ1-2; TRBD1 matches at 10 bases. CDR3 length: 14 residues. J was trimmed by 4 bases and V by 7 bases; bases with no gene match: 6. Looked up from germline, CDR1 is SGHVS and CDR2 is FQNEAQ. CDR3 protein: CASTRDRGGYGYTF. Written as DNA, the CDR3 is TGTGCCAGCACCCGGGACAGGGGAGGCTATGGCTACACCTTC.

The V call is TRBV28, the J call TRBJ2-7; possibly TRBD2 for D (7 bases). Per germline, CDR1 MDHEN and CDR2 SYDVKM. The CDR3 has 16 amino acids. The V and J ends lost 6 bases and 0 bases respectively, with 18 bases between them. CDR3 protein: CASSFGGAQGSYEQYF. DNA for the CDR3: TGTGCCAGCAGCTTTGGGGGGGCCCAGGGCTCCTACGAGCAGTACTTC.

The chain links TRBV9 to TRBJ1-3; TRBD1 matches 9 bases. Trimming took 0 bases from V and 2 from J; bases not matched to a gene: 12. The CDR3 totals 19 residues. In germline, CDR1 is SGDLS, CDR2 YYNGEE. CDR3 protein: CASSVEIGGRTGAGNTIYF. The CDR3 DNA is TGTGCCAGCAGCGTAGAGATCGGAGGGAGGACAGGGGCTGGAAACACCATATATTTT.

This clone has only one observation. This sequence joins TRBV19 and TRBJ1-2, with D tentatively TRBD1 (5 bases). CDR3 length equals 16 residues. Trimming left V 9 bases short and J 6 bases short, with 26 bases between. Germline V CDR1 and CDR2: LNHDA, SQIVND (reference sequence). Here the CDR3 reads CASSRQPLRERDGYTF. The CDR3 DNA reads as TGTGCCAGCTCTCGACAGCCGTTACGAGAAAGGGATGGCTACACCTTC.

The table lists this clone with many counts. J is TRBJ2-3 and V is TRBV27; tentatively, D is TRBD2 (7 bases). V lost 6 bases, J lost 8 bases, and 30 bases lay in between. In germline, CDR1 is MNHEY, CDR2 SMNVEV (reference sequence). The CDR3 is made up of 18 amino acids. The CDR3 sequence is CASSPTGRGGWLYGTQYF. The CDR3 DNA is TGTGCCAGCAGCCCCACGGGGAGGGGGGGATGGTTATATGGTACGCAGTATTTT.

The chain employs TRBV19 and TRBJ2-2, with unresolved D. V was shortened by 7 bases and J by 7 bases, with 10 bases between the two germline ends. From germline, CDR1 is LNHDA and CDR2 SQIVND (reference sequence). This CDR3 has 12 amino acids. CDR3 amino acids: CASTLAVGELFF. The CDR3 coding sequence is TGTGCCAGTACCCTTGCGGTCGGGGAGCTGTTTTTT.

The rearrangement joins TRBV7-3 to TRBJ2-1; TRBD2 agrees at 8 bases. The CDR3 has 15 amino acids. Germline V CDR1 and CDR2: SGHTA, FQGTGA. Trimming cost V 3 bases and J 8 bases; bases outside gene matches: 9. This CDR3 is CASSLSAGASDEQFF. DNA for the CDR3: TGTGCCAGCAGCTTGTCAGCGGGAGCAAGCGATGAGCAGTTCTTC.

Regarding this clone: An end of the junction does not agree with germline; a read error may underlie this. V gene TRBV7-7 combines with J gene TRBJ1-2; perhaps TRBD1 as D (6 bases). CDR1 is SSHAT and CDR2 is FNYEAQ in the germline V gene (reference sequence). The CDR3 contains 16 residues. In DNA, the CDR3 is TGTGCTAGCAGCCGACCCTCTTACAGGGTCGGCTATGGCTACACCTTC. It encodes CASSRPSYRVGYGYTF.

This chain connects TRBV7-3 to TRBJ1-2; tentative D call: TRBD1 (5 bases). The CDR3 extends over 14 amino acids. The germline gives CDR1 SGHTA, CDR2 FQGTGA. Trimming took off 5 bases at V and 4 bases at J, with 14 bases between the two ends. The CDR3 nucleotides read TGTGCCAGCAGCCCTCAGGGTACGTTCTATGGCTACACCTTC. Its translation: CASSPQGTFYGYTF.

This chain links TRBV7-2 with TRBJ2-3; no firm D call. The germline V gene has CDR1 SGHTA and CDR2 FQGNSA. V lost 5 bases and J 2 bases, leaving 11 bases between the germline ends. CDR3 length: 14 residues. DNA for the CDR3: TGTGCCAGCAGCCGTGAGCCGTCCACAGATACGCAGTATTTT. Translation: CASSREPSTDTQYF.

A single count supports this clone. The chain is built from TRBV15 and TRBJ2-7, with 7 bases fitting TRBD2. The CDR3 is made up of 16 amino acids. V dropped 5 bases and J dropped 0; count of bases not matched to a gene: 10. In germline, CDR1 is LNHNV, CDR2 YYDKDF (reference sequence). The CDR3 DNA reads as TGTGCCACCAGCGACTTTGGGGCGGGAGTCTCCTACGAGCAGTACTTC. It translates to CATSDFGAGVSYEQYF.

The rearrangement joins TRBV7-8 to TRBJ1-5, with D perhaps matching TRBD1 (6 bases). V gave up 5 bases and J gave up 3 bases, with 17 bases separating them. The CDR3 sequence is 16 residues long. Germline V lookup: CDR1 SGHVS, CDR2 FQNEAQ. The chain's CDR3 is CASSPEQGLNNQPQHF. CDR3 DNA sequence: TGTGCCAGCAGCCCCGAACAGGGTTTAAACAATCAGCCCCAGCATTTT.

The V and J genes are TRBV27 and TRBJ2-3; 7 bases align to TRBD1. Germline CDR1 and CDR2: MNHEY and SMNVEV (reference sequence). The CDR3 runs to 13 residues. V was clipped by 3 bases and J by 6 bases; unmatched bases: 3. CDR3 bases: TGTGCCAGCAGTTTTACAGGGGTGGATACGCAGTATTTT. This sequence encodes CASSFTGVDTQYF.

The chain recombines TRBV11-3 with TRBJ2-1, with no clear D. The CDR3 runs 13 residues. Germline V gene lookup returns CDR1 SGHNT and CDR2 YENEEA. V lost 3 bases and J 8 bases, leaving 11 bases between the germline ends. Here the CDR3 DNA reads TGTGCCAGCAGCTTTGAGTTCTTAGATGAGCAGTTCTTC. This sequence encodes CASSFEFLDEQFF.

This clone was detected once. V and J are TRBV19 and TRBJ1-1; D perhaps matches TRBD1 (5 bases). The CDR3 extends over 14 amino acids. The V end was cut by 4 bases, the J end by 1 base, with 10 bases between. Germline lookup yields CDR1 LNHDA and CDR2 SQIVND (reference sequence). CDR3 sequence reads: CASSTRQPNTEAFF. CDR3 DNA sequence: TGTGCCAGTAGTACAAGACAGCCGAACACTGAAGCTTTCTTT.

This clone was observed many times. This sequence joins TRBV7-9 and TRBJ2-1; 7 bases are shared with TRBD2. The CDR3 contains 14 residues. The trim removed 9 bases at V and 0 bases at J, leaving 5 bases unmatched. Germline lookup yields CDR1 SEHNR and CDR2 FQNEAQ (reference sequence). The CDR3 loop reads CASLAESSYNEQFF. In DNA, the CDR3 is TGTGCCAGTCTAGCGGAGAGCTCCTACAATGAGCAGTTCTTC.

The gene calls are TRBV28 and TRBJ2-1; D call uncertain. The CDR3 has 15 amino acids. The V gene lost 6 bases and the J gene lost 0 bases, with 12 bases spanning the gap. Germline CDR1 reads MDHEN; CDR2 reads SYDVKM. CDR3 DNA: TGTGCCAGCAGGAGCAGCGCGAGCTCCTACAATGAGCAGTTCTTC. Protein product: CASRSSASSYNEQFF.